A selection of T cell receptor beta chains follows, all from one sample in a study of T-cell reconstitution after alpha-beta-depleted transplantation in children. TCRdb re-called the PCR reads with MiXCR, one entry per CDR3 protein. The table has 600,000 to 700,000 distinct CDR3 sequences, about an eighth seen once. The sequenced sample was PBMCs, obtained before TCRalphabeta/CD19-depleted stem cell transplant. The origin of the receptors is a girl aged 2-9 years with congenital amegakaryocytic thrombocytopenia, due to receive a stem cell transplant. Both conserved end residues are part of each CDR3. A D gene is named only where the DNA matches it firmly. A clone size is listed for some rows: how often the clone was seen (once, few, many), or a class if it is expanded.

abundance: -
j_gene: TRBJ2-2
v_gene: TRBV11-2
d_gene: -
CDR3nt: TGTGCCAGCAGCTTAGCCTCGAATAAAAGGAACACCGGGGAGCTGTTTTTT
CDR3aa: CASSLASNKRNTGELFF

abundance: few
j_gene: TRBJ1-2
v_gene: TRBV7-9
d_gene: -
CDR3nt: TGTGCCAGCAGCTTAGACCTCCTCTACACCTTC
CDR3aa: CASSLDLLYTF

abundance: many
j_gene: TRBJ1-5
v_gene: TRBV5-1
d_gene: -
CDR3nt: TGCGCCAGCAGCTTGGTCGATCAGCCCCAGCATTTT
CDR3aa: CASSLVDQPQHF

abundance: many
j_gene: TRBJ1-5
v_gene: TRBV20-1
d_gene: -
CDR3nt: TGCAGTGCTAGAGATGGGAGCCAGCCCCAGCATTTT
CDR3aa: CSARDGSQPQHF

abundance: many
j_gene: TRBJ2-1
v_gene: TRBV7-9
d_gene: -
CDR3nt: TGTGCCAGCAGCCCCGTGTGGAATGAGCAGTTCTTC
CDR3aa: CASSPVWNEQFF

abundance: many
j_gene: TRBJ1-2
v_gene: TRBV20-1
d_gene: -
CDR3nt: TGCAGTGCTGTTCCGGGGAGCGGCTACACCTTC
CDR3aa: CSAVPGSGYTF

abundance: -
j_gene: TRBJ2-1
v_gene: TRBV20-1
d_gene: -
CDR3nt: TGCAGTGCCATGCCGGGACTGGCCTACAATGAGCAGTTCTTC
CDR3aa: CSAMPGLAYNEQFF

abundance: -
j_gene: TRBJ2-2
v_gene: TRBV6-1
d_gene: -
CDR3nt: TGTGCCAGCAGTGAGAACACCCCATGGAACACCGGGGAGCTGTTTTTT
CDR3aa: CASSENTPWNTGELFF

abundance: many
j_gene: TRBJ1-1
v_gene: TRBV10-3
d_gene: -
CDR3nt: TGTGCCATCAGTGATAGAACCCCAGGCTGGGGGATGAACACTGAAGCTTTCTTT
CDR3aa: CAISDRTPGWGMNTEAFF

abundance: few
j_gene: TRBJ1-1
v_gene: TRBV6-1
d_gene: TRBD1
CDR3nt: TGTGCCAGCAGAAATCACGGACAGGGGCTGAACACTGAAGCTTTCTTT
CDR3aa: CASRNHGQGLNTEAFF

abundance: many
j_gene: TRBJ2-4
v_gene: TRBV15
d_gene: TRBD1
CDR3nt: TGTGCCACCAGCAATGGACAGGGTGTACTTCGGGACATTCAGTACTTC
CDR3aa: CATSNGQGVLRDIQYF

abundance: -
j_gene: TRBJ2-7
v_gene: TRBV5-1
d_gene: -
CDR3nt: TGCGCCAGCAGCTTGGCCTTGGACGGATACGAGCAGTACTTC
CDR3aa: CASSLALDGYEQYF

abundance: -
j_gene: TRBJ2-4
v_gene: TRBV3-1
d_gene: TRBD1
CDR3nt: TGTGCCAGCAGGGGACAGGGGGAAAACATTCAGTACTTC
CDR3aa: CASRGQGENIQYF

abundance: -
j_gene: TRBJ2-1
v_gene: TRBV29-1
d_gene: -
CDR3nt: TGCAGCGTTGAGAATGGCCCTGACGAGCGGTACTCTTTATACAATGAGCAGTTCTTC
CDR3aa: CSVENGPDERYSLYNEQFF

abundance: many
j_gene: TRBJ2-1
v_gene: TRBV29-1
d_gene: -
CDR3nt: TGCAGCGTGGATCTCGGTCCCCTCAATGAGCAGTTCTTC
CDR3aa: CSVDLGPLNEQFF

abundance: -
j_gene: TRBJ1-1
v_gene: TRBV5-1
d_gene: -
CDR3nt: TGCGCCAGCAGCTTGTTGGAGGGGACTGAAGCTTTCTTT
CDR3aa: CASSLLEGTEAFF

abundance: few
j_gene: TRBJ2-1
v_gene: TRBV20-1
d_gene: -
CDR3nt: TGCAGTGCTAGAGATGGGCTAGCGCCGGTAGGGGAGCAGTTCTTC
CDR3aa: CSARDGLAPVGEQFF

abundance: -
j_gene: TRBJ1-2
v_gene: TRBV6-2/TRBV6-3
d_gene: -
CDR3nt: TGTGCCAGCAGTTACTGGGGGAACTATGGCTACACCTTC
CDR3aa: CASSYWGNYGYTF

abundance: few
j_gene: TRBJ2-5
v_gene: TRBV29-1
d_gene: -
CDR3nt: TGCAGCCTGACCGAAGAAGGAGTGAAAGAGACCCAGTACTTC
CDR3aa: CSLTEEGVKETQYF

abundance: many
j_gene: TRBJ1-1
v_gene: TRBV12-3/TRBV12-4
d_gene: -
CDR3nt: TGTGCCAGCAGAAGACAGCCGAACACTGAAGCTTTCTTT
CDR3aa: CASRRQPNTEAFF

abundance: few
j_gene: TRBJ2-1
v_gene: TRBV11-2
d_gene: -
CDR3nt: TGTGCCAGCAGCTTCCAACTAGCAAGTGAGCAGTTCTTC
CDR3aa: CASSFQLASEQFF

abundance: -
j_gene: TRBJ2-1
v_gene: TRBV20-1
d_gene: -
CDR3nt: TGCAGTGCTAGAACTGGGACACCGTACAATGAGCAGTTCTTC
CDR3aa: CSARTGTPYNEQFF

abundance: -
j_gene: TRBJ1-5
v_gene: TRBV2
d_gene: -
CDR3nt: TGTGCCAGCAGGGCAGAGGGAGGTCAGCCCCAGCATTTT
CDR3aa: CASRAEGGQPQHF

abundance: -
j_gene: TRBJ1-4
v_gene: TRBV7-9
d_gene: -
CDR3nt: TGTGCCAGCAGCTTGGGGGATTACGATGAAAAACTGTTTTTT
CDR3aa: CASSLGDYDEKLFF

abundance: -
j_gene: TRBJ2-2
v_gene: TRBV5-1
d_gene: -
CDR3nt: TGCGCCAGCAGCTTCCTGCACACCGGGGAGCTGTTTTTT
CDR3aa: CASSFLHTGELFF

abundance: few
j_gene: TRBJ2-1
v_gene: TRBV20-1
d_gene: -
CDR3nt: TGCTGTGCTAGAGATGGGGAGACTTTCAGCTCCTACAATGAGCAGTTCTTC
CDR3aa: CCARDGETFSSYNEQFF

abundance: many
j_gene: TRBJ2-1
v_gene: TRBV20-1
d_gene: TRBD2
CDR3nt: TGCAGTGCTAGTGAGGGTCGACTAGCCCCACTGCAGTTCTTC
CDR3aa: CSASEGRLAPLQFF

abundance: -
j_gene: TRBJ2-5
v_gene: TRBV18
d_gene: -
CDR3nt: TGTGCCAGCTCACCACCGGTTCCAGGGCAAGAGACCCAGTACTTC
CDR3aa: CASSPPVPGQETQYF

abundance: -
j_gene: TRBJ1-1
v_gene: TRBV5-5
d_gene: -
CDR3nt: TGTGCCAGCAGCTTGGCGACAGGCATGAACACTGAAGCTTTCTTT
CDR3aa: CASSLATGMNTEAFF

abundance: -
j_gene: TRBJ2-1
v_gene: TRBV7-6
d_gene: -
CDR3nt: TGTGCCAGCAGCCCAGGGGCGGCGATGAGCTCCTACAATGAGCAGTTCTTC
CDR3aa: CASSPGAAMSSYNEQFF

abundance: few
j_gene: TRBJ2-7
v_gene: TRBV5-1
d_gene: TRBD2
CDR3nt: TGCGCCAGCAGCCCGACTAGCGGGACTAGCTCCTACGAGCAGTACTTC
CDR3aa: CASSPTSGTSSYEQYF

abundance: -
j_gene: TRBJ2-1
v_gene: TRBV28
d_gene: -
CDR3nt: TGTGCCAGCACGAGGGCGCGAAATGAGCAGTTCTTC
CDR3aa: CASTRARNEQFF

abundance: few
j_gene: TRBJ2-7
v_gene: TRBV5-1
d_gene: -
CDR3nt: TGCGCCAGCAGCTCCTACCCGGCGGGCTCCGATCTATTCTACGAGCAGTACTTC
CDR3aa: CASSSYPAGSDLFYEQYF

abundance: -
j_gene: TRBJ2-1
v_gene: TRBV20-1
d_gene: -
CDR3nt: TGCAGTGCTAGTCACCGGGACCCCTCTTACAATGAGCAGTTCTTC
CDR3aa: CSASHRDPSYNEQFF

abundance: few
j_gene: TRBJ1-2
v_gene: TRBV6-2/TRBV6-3
d_gene: -
CDR3nt: TGTGCCAGCAGTTACGATACACGCTACACCTTC
CDR3aa: CASSYDTRYTF

abundance: -
j_gene: TRBJ2-1
v_gene: TRBV20-1
d_gene: TRBD2
CDR3nt: TGCAGTGCGGATCGGACTAGCTCCTACAATGAGCAGTTCTTC
CDR3aa: CSADRTSSYNEQFF